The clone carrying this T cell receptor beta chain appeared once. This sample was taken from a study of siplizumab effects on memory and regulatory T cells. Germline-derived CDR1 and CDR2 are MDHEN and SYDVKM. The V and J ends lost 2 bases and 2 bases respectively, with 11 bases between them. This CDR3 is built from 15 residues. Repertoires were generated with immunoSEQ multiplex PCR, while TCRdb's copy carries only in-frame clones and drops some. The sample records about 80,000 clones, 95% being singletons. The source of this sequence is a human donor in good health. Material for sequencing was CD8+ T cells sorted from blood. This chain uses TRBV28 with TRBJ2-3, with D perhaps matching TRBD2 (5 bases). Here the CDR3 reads CASSLTERYTDTQYF. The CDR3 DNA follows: TGTGCCAGCAGTTTAACTGAGCGGTACACAGATACGCAGTATTTT.